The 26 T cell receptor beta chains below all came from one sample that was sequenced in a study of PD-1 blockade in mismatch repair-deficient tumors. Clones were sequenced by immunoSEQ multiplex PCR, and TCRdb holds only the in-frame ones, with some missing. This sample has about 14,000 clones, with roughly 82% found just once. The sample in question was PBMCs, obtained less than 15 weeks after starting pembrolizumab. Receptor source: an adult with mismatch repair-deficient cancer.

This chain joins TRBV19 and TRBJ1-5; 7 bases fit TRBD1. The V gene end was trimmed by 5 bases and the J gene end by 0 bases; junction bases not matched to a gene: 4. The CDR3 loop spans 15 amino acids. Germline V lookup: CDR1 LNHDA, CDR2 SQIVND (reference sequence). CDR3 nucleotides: TGTGCCAGTAGTTCAGGGGGAAATAGCAATCAGCCCCAGCATTTT. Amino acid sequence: CASSSGGNSNQPQHF.

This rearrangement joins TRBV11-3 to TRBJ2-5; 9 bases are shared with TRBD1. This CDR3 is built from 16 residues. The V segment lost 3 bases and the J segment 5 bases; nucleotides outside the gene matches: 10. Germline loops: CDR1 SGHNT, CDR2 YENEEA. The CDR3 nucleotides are TGTGCCAGCAGCTTTTCCACCGGGACAGGGTTGGAGACCCAGTACTTC. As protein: CASSFSTGTGLETQYF.

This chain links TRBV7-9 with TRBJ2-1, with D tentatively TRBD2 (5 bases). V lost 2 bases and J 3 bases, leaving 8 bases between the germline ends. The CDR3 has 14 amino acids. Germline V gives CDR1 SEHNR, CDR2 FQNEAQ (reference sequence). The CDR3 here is CASSLRGFYNEQFF. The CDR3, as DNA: TGTGCCAGCAGCTTAAGAGGGTTCTACAATGAGCAGTTCTTC.

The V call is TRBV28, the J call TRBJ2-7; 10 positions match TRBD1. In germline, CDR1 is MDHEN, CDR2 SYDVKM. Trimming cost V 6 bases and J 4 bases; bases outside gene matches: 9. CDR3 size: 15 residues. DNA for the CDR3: TGTGCCAGCAGGGATCCGGGACAGGGGATTTACGAGCAGTACTTC. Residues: CASRDPGQGIYEQYF.

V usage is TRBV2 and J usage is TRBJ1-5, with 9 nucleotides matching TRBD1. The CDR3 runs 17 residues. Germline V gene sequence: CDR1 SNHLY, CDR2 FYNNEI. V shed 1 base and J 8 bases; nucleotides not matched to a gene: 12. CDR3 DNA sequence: TGTGCCAGCAGTGAAGTTCCGGGACAGGGCTTGGCGAAGCCCCAGCATTTT. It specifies CASSEVPGQGLAKPQHF.

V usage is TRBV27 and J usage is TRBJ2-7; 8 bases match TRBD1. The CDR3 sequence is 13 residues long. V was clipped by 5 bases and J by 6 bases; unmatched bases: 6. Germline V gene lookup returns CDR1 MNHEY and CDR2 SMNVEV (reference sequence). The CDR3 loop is CASSQTGAPEQYF. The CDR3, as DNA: TGTGCCAGCAGTCAGACAGGGGCGCCCGAGCAGTACTTC.

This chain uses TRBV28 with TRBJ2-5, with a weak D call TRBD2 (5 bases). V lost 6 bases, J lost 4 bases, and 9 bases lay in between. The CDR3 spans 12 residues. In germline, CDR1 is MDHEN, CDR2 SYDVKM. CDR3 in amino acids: CASRDLGETQYF. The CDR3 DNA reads TGTGCCAGCAGGGACTTGGGAGAGACCCAGTACTTC.

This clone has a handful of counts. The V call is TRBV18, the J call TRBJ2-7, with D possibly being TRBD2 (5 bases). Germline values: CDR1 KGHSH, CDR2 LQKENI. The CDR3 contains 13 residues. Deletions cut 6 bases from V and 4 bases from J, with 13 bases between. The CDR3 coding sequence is TGTGCCAGCTCCCGCGGCTCGGGGTACGAGCAGTACTTC. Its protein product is CASSRGSGYEQYF.

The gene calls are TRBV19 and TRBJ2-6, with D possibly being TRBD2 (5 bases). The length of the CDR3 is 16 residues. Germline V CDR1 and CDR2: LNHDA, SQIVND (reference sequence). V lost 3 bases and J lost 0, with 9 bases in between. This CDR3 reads CASSILDFSGANVLTF. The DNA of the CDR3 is TGTGCCAGTAGTATCCTGGACTTCTCTGGGGCCAACGTCCTGACTTTC.

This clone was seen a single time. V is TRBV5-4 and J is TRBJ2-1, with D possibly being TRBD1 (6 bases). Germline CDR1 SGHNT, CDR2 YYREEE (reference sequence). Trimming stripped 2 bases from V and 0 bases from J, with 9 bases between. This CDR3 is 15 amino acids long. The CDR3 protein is CASSLQGHSYNEQFF. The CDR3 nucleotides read TGTGCCAGCAGCTTACAGGGTCACTCCTACAATGAGCAGTTCTTC.

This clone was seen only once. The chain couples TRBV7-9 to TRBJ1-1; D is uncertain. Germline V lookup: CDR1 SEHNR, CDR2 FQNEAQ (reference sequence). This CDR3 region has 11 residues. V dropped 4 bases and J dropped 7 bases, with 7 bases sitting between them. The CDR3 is CASSSEHEAFF. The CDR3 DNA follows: TGTGCCAGCAGCTCCGAGCATGAAGCTTTCTTT.

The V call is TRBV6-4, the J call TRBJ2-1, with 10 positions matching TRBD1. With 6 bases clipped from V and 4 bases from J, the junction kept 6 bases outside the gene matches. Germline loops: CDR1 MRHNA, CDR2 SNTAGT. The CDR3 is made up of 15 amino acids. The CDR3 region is CASSLGTGEYNEQFF. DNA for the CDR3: TGTGCCAGCAGCCTCGGGACAGGGGAATACAATGAGCAGTTCTTC.

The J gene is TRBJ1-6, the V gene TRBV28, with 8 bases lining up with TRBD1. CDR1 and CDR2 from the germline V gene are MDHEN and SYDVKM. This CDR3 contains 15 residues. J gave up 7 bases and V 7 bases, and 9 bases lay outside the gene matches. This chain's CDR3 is CASTTGGPLNSPLHF. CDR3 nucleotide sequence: TGTGCCAGCACCACAGGGGGTCCATTGAATTCACCCCTCCACTTT.

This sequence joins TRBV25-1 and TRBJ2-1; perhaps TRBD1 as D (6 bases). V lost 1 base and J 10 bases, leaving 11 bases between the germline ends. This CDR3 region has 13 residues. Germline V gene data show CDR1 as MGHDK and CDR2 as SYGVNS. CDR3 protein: CASSELTGREQFF. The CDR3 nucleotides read TGTGCCAGCAGTGAATTGACAGGCCGAGAGCAGTTCTTC.

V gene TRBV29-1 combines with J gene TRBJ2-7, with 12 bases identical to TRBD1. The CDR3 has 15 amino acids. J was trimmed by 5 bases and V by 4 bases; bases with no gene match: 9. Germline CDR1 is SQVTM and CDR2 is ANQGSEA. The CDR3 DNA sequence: TGCAGCGTTGCAAAGGGGGACAGGGGGCGCGACGAGCAGTACTTC. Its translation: CSVAKGDRGRDEQYF.

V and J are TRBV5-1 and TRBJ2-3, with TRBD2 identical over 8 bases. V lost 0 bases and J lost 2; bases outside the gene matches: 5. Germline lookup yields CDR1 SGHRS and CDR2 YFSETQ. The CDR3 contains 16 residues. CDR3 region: CASSLGVSGITDTQYF. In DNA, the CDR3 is TGCGCCAGCAGCTTGGGGGTTAGCGGGATCACAGATACGCAGTATTTT. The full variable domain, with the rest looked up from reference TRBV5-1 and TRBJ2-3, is KAGVTQTPRYLIKTRGQQVTLSCSPISGHRSVSWYQQTPGQGLQFLFEYFSETQRNKGNFPGRFSGRQFSNSRSEMNVSTLELGDSALYLCASSLGVSGITDTQYFGPGTRLTVL.

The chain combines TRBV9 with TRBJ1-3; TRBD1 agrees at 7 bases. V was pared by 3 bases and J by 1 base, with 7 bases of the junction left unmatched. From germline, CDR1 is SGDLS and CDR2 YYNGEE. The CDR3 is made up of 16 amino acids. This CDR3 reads CASSAQGTVSGNTIYF. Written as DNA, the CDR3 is TGTGCCAGCAGCGCCCAAGGGACAGTATCTGGAAACACCATATATTTT.

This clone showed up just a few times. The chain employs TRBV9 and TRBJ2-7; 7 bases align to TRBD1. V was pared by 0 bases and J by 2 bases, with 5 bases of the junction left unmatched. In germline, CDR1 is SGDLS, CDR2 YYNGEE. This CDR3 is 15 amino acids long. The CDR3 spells CASSVDPTGAYEQYF. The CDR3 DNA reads TGTGCCAGCAGCGTAGATCCCACAGGGGCCTACGAGCAGTACTTC.

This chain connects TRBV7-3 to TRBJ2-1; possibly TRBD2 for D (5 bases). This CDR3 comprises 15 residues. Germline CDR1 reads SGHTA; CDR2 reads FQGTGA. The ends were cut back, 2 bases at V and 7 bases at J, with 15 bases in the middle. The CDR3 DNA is TGTGCCAGCAGCTTATTTAGCGTTGTCAATAATGAGCAGTTCTTC. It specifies CASSLFSVVNNEQFF.

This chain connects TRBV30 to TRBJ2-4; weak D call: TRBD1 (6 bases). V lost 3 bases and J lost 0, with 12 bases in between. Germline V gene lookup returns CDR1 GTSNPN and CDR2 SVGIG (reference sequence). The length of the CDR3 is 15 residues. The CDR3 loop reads CAWSNPRGAKNIQYF. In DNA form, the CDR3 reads TGTGCCTGGAGCAATCCCAGGGGAGCCAAAAACATTCAGTACTTC.

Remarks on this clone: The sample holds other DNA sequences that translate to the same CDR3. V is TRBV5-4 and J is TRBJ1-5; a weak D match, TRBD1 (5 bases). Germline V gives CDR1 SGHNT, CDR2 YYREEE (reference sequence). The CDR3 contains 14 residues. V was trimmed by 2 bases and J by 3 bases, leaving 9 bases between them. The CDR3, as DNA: TGTGCCAGCAGCTTTGGGGGGTCCAATCAGCCCCAGCATTTT. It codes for CASSFGGSNQPQHF. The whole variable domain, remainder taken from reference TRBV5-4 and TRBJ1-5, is ETGVTQSPTHLIKTRGQQVTLRCSSQSGHNTVSWYQQALGQGPQFIFQYYREEENGRGNFPPRFSGLQFPNYSSELNVNALELDDSALYLCASSFGGSNQPQHFGDGTRLSIL.

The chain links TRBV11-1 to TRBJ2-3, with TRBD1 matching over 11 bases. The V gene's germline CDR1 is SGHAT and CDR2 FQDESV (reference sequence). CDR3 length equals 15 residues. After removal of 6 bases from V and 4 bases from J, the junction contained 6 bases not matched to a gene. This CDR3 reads CASRTRTGGSDTQYF. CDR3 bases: TGTGCCAGCAGAACACGGACAGGGGGCTCAGATACGCAGTATTTT.

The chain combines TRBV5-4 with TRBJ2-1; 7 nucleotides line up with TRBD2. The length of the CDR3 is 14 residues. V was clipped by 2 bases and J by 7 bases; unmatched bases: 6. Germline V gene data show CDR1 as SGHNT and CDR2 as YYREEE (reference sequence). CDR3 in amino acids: CASSLPEAGNEQFF. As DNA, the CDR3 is TGTGCCAGCAGCTTACCCGAAGCGGGAAATGAGCAGTTCTTC.

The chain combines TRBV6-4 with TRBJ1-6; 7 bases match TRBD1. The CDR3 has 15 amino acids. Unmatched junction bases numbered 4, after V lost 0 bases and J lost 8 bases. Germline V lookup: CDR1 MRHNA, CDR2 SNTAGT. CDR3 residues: CASSDSGDSHSPLHF. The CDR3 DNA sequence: TGTGCCAGCAGTGACTCGGGGGACAGCCATTCACCCCTCCACTTT.

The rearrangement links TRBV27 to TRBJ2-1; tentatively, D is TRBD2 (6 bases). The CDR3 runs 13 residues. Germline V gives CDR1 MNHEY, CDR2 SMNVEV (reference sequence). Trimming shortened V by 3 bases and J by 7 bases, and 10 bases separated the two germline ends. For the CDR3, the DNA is TGTGCCAGCAGTTTTTGGGGGGAGAATGAGCAGTTCTTC. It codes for CASSFWGENEQFF.

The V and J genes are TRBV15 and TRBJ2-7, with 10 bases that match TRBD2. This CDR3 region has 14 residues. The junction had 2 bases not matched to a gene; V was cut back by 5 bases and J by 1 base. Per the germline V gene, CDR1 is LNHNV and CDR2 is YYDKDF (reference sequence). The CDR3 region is CATSVAGGSYEQYF. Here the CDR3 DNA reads TGTGCCACCAGCGTAGCGGGAGGTTCCTACGAGCAGTACTTC.